The next 16 T cell receptor beta chains were all read from a single sample in a study of CD8+ T cells in alopecia areata. RNA, once extracted, was reverse transcribed into cDNA for use as the sequencing template. Repertoires were generated with immunoSEQ multiplex PCR, while TCRdb's copy carries only in-frame clones and drops some. The sample contains about 180,000 clones, 50% to 60% of which appear only once. The sequencing here drew on CD4+ T cells sorted from blood, taken at week 0. The source of these receptors is a human donor with alopecia areata.

The sample holds a few counts of this clone. The rearrangement joins TRBV29-1 to TRBJ1-2, with D perhaps TRBD1 (6 bases). Germline V CDR1 and CDR2: SQVTM, ANQGSEA. V lost 4 bases and J 2 bases, leaving 14 bases between the germline ends. The CDR3 has 14 amino acids. The CDR3: CSVVEGGRNYGYTF. The CDR3 DNA follows: TGCAGCGTTGTAGAGGGGGGACGGAACTATGGCTACACCTTC.

The V gene is TRBV7-3, the J gene TRBJ2-1; D gene ambiguous. Germline CDR1 is SGHTA and CDR2 is FQGTGA. Deletions cut 1 base from V and 6 bases from J, with 7 bases between. The CDR3 contains 13 residues. As DNA, the CDR3 is TGTGCCAGCAGCTTAAGTTCCGGCAATGAGCAGTTCTTC. It yields the protein CASSLSSGNEQFF.

A few counts support this clone. The V call is TRBV30, the J call TRBJ2-3; no clear D gene. The germline V and J ends were trimmed by 4 bases and 7 bases, with 9 bases remaining between them. Per the germline V gene, CDR1 is GTSNPN and CDR2 is SVGIG (reference sequence). The CDR3 extends over 11 amino acids. CDR3 DNA sequence: TGTGCCTGGAAGGCTCAAAATACGCAGTATTTT. This encodes CAWKAQNTQYF.

The chain joins TRBV12-5 to TRBJ2-6; 7 positions agree with TRBD2. With V trimmed by 1 base and J by 3 bases, 12 bases remained unmatched. The CDR3 runs 19 residues. Germline V CDR1 and CDR2: LGHNT, FRNRAP. The CDR3 nucleotides read TGTGCTAGTGGTTTGGCTCCGGGAGGCAGTAATATTGGGGCCAACGTCCTGACTTTC. This sequence encodes CASGLAPGGSNIGANVLTF.

The CDR3 bases are TGTGCCAGCAGCTTAGGGGGACTAGCGGCCACAGATACGCAGTATTTT. It encodes CASSLGGLAATDTQYF. The chain links TRBV7-9 to TRBJ2-3; 11 bases align to TRBD2. Germline CDR1 reads SEHNR; CDR2 reads FQNEAQ (reference sequence). Trimming removed 1 base from V and 2 bases from J; junction bases left unmatched: 2. The CDR3 contains 16 residues.

The chain joins TRBV5-6 to TRBJ1-2, with D possibly TRBD1 on 6 matching bases. V shed 5 bases and J shed 4 bases, with 18 bases lying between them. Germline CDR1 and CDR2: SGHDT and YYEEEE. The CDR3 totals 15 residues. This chain's CDR3 is CASRGADSTVYGYTF. The CDR3 nucleotides are TGTGCCAGCAGAGGGGCGGACAGTACGGTCTATGGCTACACCTTC. Full variable domain (missing parts from reference TRBV5-6 and TRBJ1-2): DAGVTQSPTHLIKTRGQQVTLRCSPKSGHDTVSWYQQALGQGPQFIFQYYEEEERQRGNFPDRFSGHQFPNYSSELNVNALLLGDSALYLCASRGADSTVYGYTFGSGTRLTVV.

V usage is TRBV4-2 and J usage is TRBJ2-1, with 10 bases lining up with TRBD2. CDR3 length equals 16 residues. Germline lookup yields CDR1 LGHNA and CDR2 YNFKEQ. V was pared by 4 bases and J by 9 bases, with 12 bases of the junction left unmatched. CDR3 bases: TGTGCCAGCAGCCCGAGCATTCGTAGCGGGGGGATTGAGCAGTTCTTC. It codes for CASSPSIRSGGIEQFF.

As regards this clone: At one end, the junction sequence differs from germline, possibly due to a read error. The same CDR3 also results from other DNA sequences found in this sample. The chain has TRBV5-1 and TRBJ1-6; TRBD1 matches 9 bases. Germline values: CDR1 SGHRS, CDR2 YFSETQ. This CDR3 spans 14 amino acids. For the CDR3, the DNA is TGCGCCAGCAGTTTGGGACAGGGACGTTCACCCCTCCACTTT. It translates to CASSLGQGRSPLHF.

The chain uses TRBV11-2 and TRBJ1-4, with D uncertain. The CDR3 extends over 12 amino acids. Trimming cost V 0 bases and J 4 bases, with 0 bases left between them. Germline loops: CDR1 SGHAT, CDR2 FQNNGV. CDR3: CASSLDNEKLFF. CDR3 DNA: TGTGCCAGCAGCTTAGATAATGAAAAACTGTTTTTT.

The V gene is TRBV9, the J gene TRBJ2-5; D call uncertain. Germline CDR1 and CDR2: SGDLS and YYNGEE. The CDR3 has 14 residues. V was trimmed by 3 bases and J by 0 bases, leaving 9 bases between them. CDR3 protein: CASSERDYQETQYF. The CDR3 nucleotides are TGTGCCAGCAGCGAAAGAGATTACCAAGAGACCCAGTACTTC.

This clone was seen a handful of times. The chain joins TRBV4-1 to TRBJ1-5; D remains unclear. Germline-derived CDR1 and CDR2 are MGHRA and YSYEKL. The ends were cut back, 1 base at V and 1 base at J, with 8 bases in the middle. This CDR3 comprises 15 residues. The CDR3 DNA sequence: TGCGCCAGCAGCCAAGTGGGTGGAAGCAATCAGCCCCAGCATTTT. Amino acid sequence: CASSQVGGSNQPQHF.

This chain joins TRBV18 and TRBJ2-7, with D possibly matching TRBD1 (6 bases). Germline CDR1 is KGHSH and CDR2 is LQKENI. The length of the CDR3 is 13 residues. Deletions cut 6 bases from V and 5 bases from J, with 14 bases between. The CDR3 sequence: CASSTGRGNEQYF. DNA for the CDR3: TGTGCCAGCTCCACCGGCAGGGGCAACGAGCAGTACTTC.

This clone was observed a single time. The chain employs TRBV18 and TRBJ1-5; the D is unclear. The CDR3 extends over 13 amino acids. V was pared by 3 bases and J by 0 bases, with 3 bases between. The germline V gene encodes CDR1 KGHSH and CDR2 LQKENI. The CDR3 is CASSPNSNQPQHF. CDR3 bases: TGTGCCAGCTCACCGAATAGCAATCAGCCCCAGCATTTT.

This clone was seen only a few times. The chain links TRBV7-2 to TRBJ2-1; 14 bases fit TRBD2. Trimming removed 5 bases from V and 0 bases from J; junction bases left unmatched: 3. The CDR3 runs to 17 residues. CDR1 and CDR2 (germline): SGHTA, FQGNSA. CDR3 coding DNA: TGTGCCAGCAGCCCCGGACTAGCGGGGGGCTCCTACAATGAGCAGTTCTTC. Its protein product is CASSPGLAGGSYNEQFF.

The J gene is TRBJ1-5, the V gene TRBV5-6; no clear D. Germline assignment: CDR1 SGHDT and CDR2 YYEEEE. V was clipped by 4 bases and J by 5 bases, with 13 bases between them. CDR3 length equals 14 residues. The CDR3 bases are TGTGCCAGCAGCCCGATGTCCGCGGATCAGCCCCAGCATTTT. This gives the protein CASSPMSADQPQHF.

The chain joins TRBV5-6 to TRBJ1-5; D uncertain. The CDR3 covers 14 residues. Looked up from germline, CDR1 is SGHDT and CDR2 is YYEEEE. Trimming pared 4 bases from V and 5 bases from J, leaving 13 bases between. CDR3 sequence: CASSLGGPYQPQHF. Here the CDR3 DNA reads TGTGCCAGCAGCCTCGGCGGACCTTATCAGCCCCAGCATTTT.